These 18 T cell receptor beta chains came from one sample sequenced in a study of blood T cell repertoires in COVID-19. Clones were sequenced by immunoSEQ multiplex PCR, and TCRdb holds only the in-frame ones, with some missing. The sample holds 250,000 to 300,000 clones; around 80% are singletons and the top ten take under 5%. Sequencing used peripheral blood. The receptors shown here come from a man between 60 and 75 years old with acute or convalescent COVID-19.

The chain links TRBV28 to TRBJ2-3, with TRBD2 matching over 8 bases. Germline CDR1 reads MDHEN; CDR2 reads SYDVKM. With V trimmed by 5 bases and J by 2 bases, 6 bases remained unmatched. CDR3 size: 15 residues. The DNA for the CDR3 is TGTGCCAGCAGTCCGCATAGCGGGAACACAGATACGCAGTATTTT. Translation gives CASSPHSGNTDTQYF.

CDR3 DNA: TGTGCCAGCAGCGGCGACAGGCTTGGCTACACCTTC. This gives the protein CASSGDRLGYTF. This chain joins TRBV9 and TRBJ1-2, with a tentative D call TRBD1 (6 bases). Germline V lookup: CDR1 SGDLS, CDR2 YYNGEE. V was cut by 3 bases and J by 7 bases, with 10 bases left in between. This CDR3 is 12 amino acids long. Supplemented by reference TRBV9 and TRBJ1-2, the full variable domain reads DSGVTQTPKHLITATGQRVTLRCSPRSGDLSVYWYQQSLDQGLQFLIQYYNGEERAKGNILERFSAQQFPDLHSELNLSSLELGDSALYFCASSGDRLGYTFGSGTRLTVV.

The chain carries TRBV5-4 and TRBJ2-2, with D maybe TRBD2 (6 bases). CDR3 size: 14 residues. Germline-derived CDR1 and CDR2 are SGHNT and YYREEE (reference sequence). With 0 bases removed from V and 6 bases from J, the gap between germline ends came to 9 bases. The chain's CDR3 is CASSLAGGSGELFF. For the CDR3, the DNA is TGTGCCAGCAGCTTGGCCGGGGGATCCGGGGAGCTGTTTTTT.

The chain uses TRBV29-1 and TRBJ2-7; 9 bases are a match to TRBD1. Germline V gene data show CDR1 as SQVTM and CDR2 as ANQGSEA. V lost 7 bases, J lost 4 bases, and 5 bases stayed unmatched. The CDR3 length is 12 residues. The CDR3 nucleotides are TGCAGCGCTGGGACAGGGAGGTACGAGCAGTACTTC. Its protein product is CSAGTGRYEQYF.

The chain carries TRBV6-5 and TRBJ1-4; the match to TRBD1 covers 8 bases. The CDR3 consists of 16 residues. V gave up 0 bases and J gave up 8 bases; unmatched junction bases: 8. Germline CDR1 reads MNHEY; CDR2 reads SVGAGI. CDR3 DNA: TGTGCCAGCAGTTACTCTGGGCAGGGGGCGAGGGAAAAACTGTTTTTT. This encodes CASSYSGQGAREKLFF.

The V and J genes are TRBV18 and TRBJ2-5, with TRBD1 matching over 7 bases. Germline values: CDR1 KGHSH, CDR2 LQKENI. Trimming cost V 0 bases and J 4 bases; bases outside gene matches: 11. The CDR3 totals 17 residues. The CDR3 nucleotides are TGTGCCAGCTCACCACCGAGGGGGCGAATTGGTAGAGAGACCCAGTACTTC. Its translation is CASSPPRGRIGRETQYF.

V and J are TRBV19 and TRBJ2-5; 9 nucleotides agree with TRBD2. V lost 4 bases and J lost 5; bases outside the gene matches: 5. The germline V gene has CDR1 LNHDA and CDR2 SQIVND (reference sequence). The CDR3 is 14 amino acids. The CDR3 loop is CASSRGLAWETQYF. CDR3 sequence (DNA): TGTGCCAGTAGTAGAGGACTAGCGTGGGAGACCCAGTACTTC.

About this clone itself: This specimen includes other DNA sequences encoding the same CDR3. The CDR3 region is CASSPPSDTQYF. CDR3 in DNA: TGTGCCAGCTCACCACCTTCGGATACGCAGTATTTT. This sequence joins TRBV18 and TRBJ2-3; D gene ambiguous. The V and J ends lost 0 bases and 6 bases respectively, with 4 bases between them. Per germline, CDR1 KGHSH and CDR2 LQKENI. CDR3 size: 12 residues.

CDR3 DNA sequence: TGTGCCAGCAGCCAAGATCGTGGGGGAGGGTATCAGCCCCAGCATTTT. Translating it yields CASSQDRGGGYQPQHF. The chain employs TRBV4-2 and TRBJ1-5, with D perhaps matching TRBD1 (5 bases). V was trimmed by 0 bases and J by 5 bases, leaving 14 bases between them. The CDR3 runs 16 residues. Germline V gene data show CDR1 as LGHNA and CDR2 as YNFKEQ.

This chain links TRBV5-1 with TRBJ1-2; 7 bases map to TRBD1. Germline CDR1 SGHRS, CDR2 YFSETQ. The ends lost 7 bases at V and 0 bases at J; junction bases unmatched: 6. This CDR3 is built from 14 residues. CDR3 amino acids: CASSQGDANYGYTF. The CDR3 DNA reads as TGCGCCAGCTCTCAGGGGGATGCTAACTATGGCTACACCTTC.

The rearrangement joins TRBV11-2 to TRBJ2-7, with D hard to call. The V end lost 5 bases, the J end lost 0 bases, and 11 bases lay between the germline ends. Germline assignment: CDR1 SGHAT and CDR2 FQNNGV. The CDR3 extends over 14 amino acids. This CDR3 is CASSPYIISYEQYF. The CDR3 DNA follows: TGTGCCAGCAGCCCATACATCATCTCCTACGAGCAGTACTTC.

The V call is TRBV9, the J call TRBJ2-7; 14 nucleotides agree with TRBD2. The CDR3 runs 15 residues. In germline, CDR1 is SGDLS, CDR2 YYNGEE. J was trimmed by 7 bases and V by 4 bases; bases with no gene match: 7. The CDR3 sequence is CASSPTGTSGSEQYF. The CDR3 DNA sequence: TGTGCCAGCAGCCCAACCGGGACTAGCGGGAGTGAGCAGTACTTC.

CDR3 amino acids: CASTLEVETSSYNSPLHF. For the CDR3, the DNA is TGTGCCAGCACCTTGGAGGTTGAAACAAGCTCCTATAATTCACCCCTCCACTTT. The chain couples TRBV2 to TRBJ1-6; D gene uncertain. The CDR3 consists of 18 residues. Trimming cost V 7 bases and J 0 bases, with 19 bases left between them. Germline CDR1 is SNHLY and CDR2 is FYNNEI.

The rearrangement uses TRBV10-2 and TRBJ2-2, with D possibly TRBD2 on 5 matching bases. This CDR3 contains 14 residues. Germline CDR1 WSHSY, CDR2 SAAADI. V dropped 8 bases and J dropped 6 bases, with 16 bases sitting between them. The CDR3 DNA sequence: TGCGCCAGCGGGAGCGGCACTGTCTCCGGGGAGCTGTTTTTT. Its protein is CASGSGTVSGELFF.

This clone was observed a handful of times. DNA of the CDR3: TGTGCCAGCAGCGCGCAGGGTCGAATGAACACTGAAGCTTTCTTT. Translating it yields CASSAQGRMNTEAFF. V is TRBV9 and J is TRBJ1-1; perhaps TRBD1 as D (5 bases). In germline, CDR1 is SGDLS, CDR2 YYNGEE. The V end was cut by 3 bases, the J end by 0 bases, with 12 bases between. CDR3 size: 15 residues.

This clone turned up a few times. V and J are TRBV7-3 and TRBJ1-2, with TRBD1 identical over 8 bases. Trimming removed 2 bases from V and 4 bases from J; junction bases left unmatched: 6. Per germline, CDR1 SGHTA and CDR2 FQGTGA. This CDR3 contains 15 residues. In DNA, the CDR3 is TGTGCCAGCAGCTTATCAGGGGGCGGCACCTATGGCTACACCTTC. Residues: CASSLSGGGTYGYTF.

The chain employs TRBV6-1 and TRBJ2-7, with 9 bases fitting TRBD2. V was pared by 3 bases and J by 0 bases, with 0 bases of the junction left unmatched. CDR3 length: 14 amino acids. Germline V gives CDR1 MNHNS, CDR2 SASEGT. The CDR3 nucleotides are TGTGCCAGCAGTGAGCGGGAGGGCTCCTACGAGCAGTACTTC. Protein product: CASSEREGSYEQYF.

The chain is built from TRBV10-3 and TRBJ2-3; 9 bases agree with TRBD2. CDR3 size: 14 residues. With 10 bases clipped from V and 4 bases from J, the junction kept 9 bases outside the gene matches. The germline gives CDR1 ENHRY, CDR2 SYGVKD. This chain's CDR3 is CATSTSGFSDTQYF. Written as DNA, the CDR3 is TGTGCCACTTCGACTAGCGGTTTCTCAGATACGCAGTATTTT.